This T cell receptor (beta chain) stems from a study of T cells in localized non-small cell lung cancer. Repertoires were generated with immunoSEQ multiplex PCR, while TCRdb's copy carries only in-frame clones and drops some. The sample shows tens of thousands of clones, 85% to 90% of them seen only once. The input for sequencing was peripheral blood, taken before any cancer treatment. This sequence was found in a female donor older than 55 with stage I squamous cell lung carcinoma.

For the CDR3, the DNA is TGCGCCAGCAGCCAGGTACAGGGTTTGGCTGAAGCTTTCTTT. This sequence encodes CASSQVQGLAEAFF. The rearrangement joins TRBV4-3 to TRBJ1-1; maybe TRBD1 (6 bases). From germline, CDR1 is LGHNA and CDR2 YSLEER. V was clipped by 3 bases and J by 6 bases, with 14 bases between them. The CDR3 extends over 14 amino acids.